Listed below are T cell receptor beta chains from one sample, sequenced in a study of T cell changes during pregnancy in multiple sclerosis. The protocol was immunoSEQ multiplex PCR, while the TCRdb copy is restricted to in-frame clones and leaves out a portion. The sample shows 50,000 to 60,000 clones, 92% of them seen only once. The specimen was CD4+ T cells from peripheral blood mononuclear cells, collected after pregnancy. These receptors were collected from a female donor in good health, enrolled as a control in a pregnancy study. Both conserved end residues are part of each CDR3. A D gene is named only where the DNA matches it firmly. The size of a clone is reported for some rows only, either as once, few or many, or as a class for expanded clones.

>TRBV11-2|.|TRBJ1-6|.
CASSLLGTQDSPLHF
TGTGCCAGCAGCCTCCTCGGGACACAGGATTCACCCCTCCACTTT
>TRBV5-6|.|TRBJ2-1|.
CASTLMNEQFF
TGTGCCAGCACCCTTATGAATGAGCAGTTCTTC
>TRBV6-5|.|TRBJ1-3|.
CASSLGGTGNTIYF
TGTGCCAGCAGTTTGGGGGGAACTGGAAACACCATATATTTT
>TRBV6-4|.|TRBJ2-2|.
CASSELGRGSTGELFF
TGTGCCAGCAGCGAACTCGGGCGGGGCAGCACCGGGGAGCTGTTTTTT
>TRBV5-1|TRBD1|TRBJ2-7|.
CASSSGQGAGEQYF
TGCGCCAGCAGCTCGGGACAGGGGGCGGGCGAGCAGTACTTC
>TRBV28|TRBD1|TRBJ1-1|once
CASSLRDRDVDTEAFF
TGTGCCAGCAGTTTACGGGACAGGGATGTGGACACTGAAGCTTTCTTT
>TRBV11-3|.|TRBJ1-1|few
CASSRDNGGEAFF
TGTGCCAGCAGCAGGGATAATGGAGGTGAAGCTTTCTTT
>TRBV7-2|TRBD1|TRBJ2-6|.
CASTLQGSSGANVLTF
TGTGCCAGCACCTTACAGGGGTCCTCTGGGGCCAACGTCCTGACTTTC
>TRBV19|TRBD1|TRBJ1-2|.
CASSRGRGSYGYTF
TGTGCCAGTAGCCGGGGCAGGGGGTCCTATGGCTACACCTTC
>TRBV27|.|TRBJ2-3|.
CASSSPYPNREEIGTDTQYF
TGTGCCAGCAGTTCCCCGTATCCTAACAGGGAAGAGATAGGCACAGATACGCAGTATTTT
>TRBV5-1|.|TRBJ1-1|.
CASSGHKNTEAFF
TGCGCCAGCAGCGGGCACAAGAACACTGAAGCTTTCTTT
>TRBV15|.|TRBJ1-5|.
CATSRGGLGNQPQHF
TGTGCCACCAGCAGAGGGGGGCTAGGCAATCAGCCCCAGCATTTT
>TRBV5-1|TRBD2|TRBJ2-1|.
CASRGSGGFSYNEQFF
TGCGCCAGCAGGGGGAGCGGGGGATTCTCCTACAATGAGCAGTTCTTC
>TRBV28|.|TRBJ1-2|once
CASSLSAGPGYTF
TGTGCCAGCAGTTTATCGGCAGGCCCTGGCTACACCTTC
>TRBV19|.|TRBJ2-5|.
CASSDTGQPSAYF
TGTGCCAGTAGTGACACGGGACAACCATCTGCGTACTTC
>TRBV7-2|.|TRBJ2-7|.
CASSLKKGGGPPYEQYF
TGTGCCAGCAGCTTAAAGAAAGGCGGGGGCCCCCCCTACGAGCAGTACTTC
>TRBV5-4|.|TRBJ2-2|.
CASSLGLSTGELFF
TGTGCCAGCAGCTTGGGGCTTTCCACCGGGGAGCTGTTTTTT
>TRBV5-4|TRBD1|TRBJ2-5|.
CASSFGQGPQETQYF
TGTGCCAGCAGCTTTGGACAGGGCCCCCAAGAGACCCAGTACTTC
>TRBV18|.|TRBJ1-5|.
CASSHFGTLSNQPQHF
TGTGCCAGCTCACACTTTGGGACACTTAGCAATCAGCCCCAGCATTTT
>TRBV5-1|TRBD1|TRBJ1-1|.
CASSRQGGTEAFF
TGCGCCAGCAGTAGGCAGGGGGGCACTGAAGCTTTCTTT
>TRBV2|TRBD1|TRBJ2-7|few
CASSDLTGVGYEQYF
TGTGCCAGCAGTGACCTCACAGGGGTCGGGTACGAGCAGTACTTC
>TRBV27|TRBD2|TRBJ2-7|.
CASRGLAGGSYEQYF
TGTGCCAGCAGAGGACTAGCGGGGGGATCCTACGAGCAGTACTTC
>TRBV6-1|.|TRBJ1-2|.
CASSEAWSSNYGYTF
TGTGCCAGCAGTGAAGCCTGGAGCTCAAACTATGGCTACACCTTC
>TRBV5-1|.|TRBJ1-4|.
CASSLGQAYAGKLFF
TGCGCCAGCAGCTTGGGACAGGCCTACGCCGGAAAACTGTTTTTT
>TRBV27|TRBD1|TRBJ1-2|once
CASSLQGGVGYGYTF
TGTGCCAGCAGTCTCCAAGGGGGCGTAGGCTATGGCTACACCTTC
>TRBV5-4|TRBD1|TRBJ2-1|.
CASSLAGQGANEQFF
TGTGCCAGCAGCTTAGCTGGACAGGGGGCCAATGAGCAGTTCTTC
>TRBV30|.|TRBJ1-1|.
CAWSPSTETNTEAFF
TGTGCCTGGAGTCCCTCGACAGAGACGAACACTGAAGCTTTCTTT
>TRBV6-5|.|TRBJ1-5|.
CASSPRVYSNQPQHF
TGTGCCAGCAGTCCCAGGGTATATAGCAATCAGCCCCAGCATTTT
>TRBV6-5|TRBD1|TRBJ2-4|.
CASSQGARVGGIQYF
TGTGCCAGCAGTCAGGGGGCTCGGGTAGGAGGCATTCAGTACTTC
>TRBV7-2|.|TRBJ1-2|few
CASSIKVSGAGYTF
TGTGCCAGCAGCATTAAAGTCTCTGGGGCGGGCTACACCTTC
>TRBV6-5|.|TRBJ1-3|.
CASSQGNTIYF
TGTGCCAGCAGTCAAGGAAACACCATATATTTT
>TRBV4-3|.|TRBJ1-1|.
CASSQASRRGLNTEAFF
TGCGCCAGCAGCCAAGCCTCCCGCAGGGGTTTGAACACTGAAGCTTTCTTT
>TRBV7-2|.|TRBJ1-4|.
CASSLRVGEKLFF
TGTGCCAGCAGCTTAAGAGTCGGTGAAAAACTGTTTTTT
>TRBV18|.|TRBJ1-1|few
CASSLKQGRTNTEAFF
TGTGCCAGCTCATTAAAGCAGGGGAGAACGAACACTGAAGCTTTCTTT
>TRBV2|.|TRBJ2-2|.
CASSGGTSITGELFF
TGTGCCAGCAGTGGAGGGACTTCGATCACCGGGGAGCTGTTTTTT
>TRBV7-6|.|TRBJ2-7|.
CASSLAAGRTYEQYF
TGTGCCAGCAGCTTAGCGGCGGGACGGACCTACGAGCAGTACTTC
>TRBV15|.|TRBJ1-2|.
CATSRDHRGAYNYGYTF
TGTGCCACCAGCAGAGATCACCGGGGGGCATATAACTATGGCTACACCTTC
>TRBV29-1|.|TRBJ1-1|.
CSVRAGSLGTEAFF
TGCAGCGTTCGGGCAGGGTCGCTTGGCACTGAAGCTTTCTTT
>TRBV6-6|.|TRBJ1-3|.
CASNSGMRSRNTIYF
TGTGCCAGCAATTCGGGGATGAGGTCCCGAAACACCATATATTTT
>TRBV30|TRBD1|TRBJ1-4|once
CAWTPTGGREKLFF
TGTGCCTGGACCCCCACAGGGGGTAGGGAAAAACTGTTTTTT